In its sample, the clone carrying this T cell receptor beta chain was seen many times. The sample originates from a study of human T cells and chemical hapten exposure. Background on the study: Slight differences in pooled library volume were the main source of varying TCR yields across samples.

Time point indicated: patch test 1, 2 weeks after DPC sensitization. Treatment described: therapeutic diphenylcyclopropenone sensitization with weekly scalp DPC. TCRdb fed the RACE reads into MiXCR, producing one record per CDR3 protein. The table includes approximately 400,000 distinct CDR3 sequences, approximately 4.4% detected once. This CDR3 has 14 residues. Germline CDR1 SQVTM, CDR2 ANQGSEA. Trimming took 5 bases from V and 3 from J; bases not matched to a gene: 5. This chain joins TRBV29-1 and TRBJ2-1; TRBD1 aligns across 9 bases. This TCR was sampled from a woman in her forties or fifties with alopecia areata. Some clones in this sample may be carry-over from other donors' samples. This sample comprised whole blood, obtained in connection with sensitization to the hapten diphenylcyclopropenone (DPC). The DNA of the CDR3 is TGCAGCGTTACAGGGGGCCCCGACTACAATGAGCAGTTCTTC. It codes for CSVTGGPDYNEQFF.